Below, one TCR beta chain is given with its context. The antigen is undetermined. Used for each TCR library was approximately 4,000 ng of total RNA. Eight reactions per sample, run separately, yielded cDNA. Reanalyzing the 5' RACE reads, TCRdb keeps one entry per CDR3 protein, without DNA. The sample has 110,000 to 150,000 distinct CDR3 sequences, and its top ten clones hold 0.95% to 1.5%. The sample belongs to a study of monozygotic twins with inflammatory bowel disease. The study, taken as a whole, reports: No difference was seen in repertoire similarity between concordant and discordant twins, possibly from limited power. Especially where disease activity was present, IBD patients had fewer clonotypes in common with others than healthy twins did.

CDR1 and CDR2 (germline): SGHRS, YFSETQ. The CDR3 runs 16 residues. The gene calls are TRBV5-1 and TRBJ1-5; the D gene TCRdb calls, TRBD1, cannot be checked with no DNA. Material for sequencing was blood. The origin of this receptor is a human donor with ulcerative colitis or Crohn's disease, or a healthy co-twin of an affected twin (not recorded which). The CDR3 here is CASSLGGAGSNQPQHF.